This paragraph reports one T cell receptor (beta chain). The record originates from a study of blood T cell repertoires in COVID-19. Across the study: Spain, Italy and the United States supplied samples that represented acute and convalescent COVID-19. The analysed material was cDNA or gDNA that came from T cells, B-cell-depleted T cells, or PBMCs.

Per the original methods: Amplification from reference gene primers served as the basis for estimated nucleated cell counts. Profiling relied on immunoSEQ multiplex PCR, and the TCRdb table lists in-frame clones only, not all of them. Clone size and the V and J calls come from that table; the DNA yielded D and trimming. Of about 190,000 clones detected, about 78% appear once; the ten largest clones hold around a sixth. The germline CDR1 and CDR2 sequences are LNHNV and YYDKDF (reference sequence). The J segment lost 9 bases and the V segment lost 4 bases, leaving 4 bases of the junction unmatched. The CDR3 covers 13 residues. Recovery meant two consecutive negative NP/OP PCR tests, professional clearance, or resolved symptoms.

The gene calls are TRBV15 and TRBJ2-2; 8 bases are a match to TRBD2. This receptor was taken from a woman aged 50 to 60 who had recovered from COVID-19. The sample was PBMCs or T cells enriched from blood (not recorded which). This chain's CDR3 is CATSILAGRELFF. DNA of the CDR3: TGTGCCACCAGCATCTTAGCGGGACGGGAGCTGTTTTTT.